This entry lists 28 T cell receptor beta chains sequenced from one sample in a study of vaccination and CD4 T cells after COVID-19. MiXCR, applied by TCRdb to the PCR reads, yields one record per CDR3 protein. The profile shows about 22,000 distinct CDR3 sequences, about three fifths of them singletons. Here the sequenced sample was CD4+ T cells from blood, taken before SARS-CoV-2 vaccination. The receptors were gathered from a human donor who had recovered from COVID-19.

This clonotype was found a few times. The rearrangement links TRBV20-1 to TRBJ1-1, with D perhaps TRBD1 (5 bases). V lost 3 bases, J lost 1 base, and 9 bases lay in between. The germline CDR1 and CDR2 sequences are DFQATT and SNEGSKA (reference sequence). This CDR3 spans 13 amino acids. This CDR3 reads CSARMTANTEAFF. CDR3 bases: TGCAGTGCTAGGATGACAGCGAACACTGAAGCTTTCTTT.

The gene calls are TRBV2 and TRBJ2-5; possible D gene TRBD1, 5 bases. Trimming cost V 4 bases and J 4 bases, with 7 bases left between them. Germline CDR1 reads SNHLY; CDR2 reads FYNNEI. This CDR3 contains 12 residues. Here the CDR3 reads CASSVQGETQYF. As DNA, the CDR3 is TGTGCCAGCAGTGTCCAGGGAGAGACCCAGTACTTC.

The sample holds a few counts of this clonotype. Here the CDR3 DNA reads TGTGCCAGTAGTGCGGGACCGGATAATTCACCCCTCCACTTT. Encoded protein: CASSAGPDNSPLHF. V usage is TRBV19 and J usage is TRBJ1-6; weak D call: TRBD1 (5 bases). The CDR3 length is 14 residues. The ends were cut back, 5 bases at V and 5 bases at J, with 10 bases in the middle. Per germline, CDR1 LNHDA and CDR2 SQIVND (reference sequence).

This clonotype appeared a few times. J is TRBJ1-6 and V is TRBV5-1; 7 positions agree with TRBD1. The junction had 1 base not matched to a gene; V was cut back by 7 bases and J by 6 bases. Looked up from germline, CDR1 is SGHRS and CDR2 is YFSETQ. CDR3 length equals 12 residues. CDR3 DNA: TGCGCCAGCCGGGACAGTAATTCACCCCTCCACTTT. Encoded protein: CASRDSNSPLHF. Looking up the rest from reference TRBV5-1 and TRBJ1-6 gives the full variable domain: KAGVTQTPRYLIKTRGQQVTLSCSPISGHRSVSWYQQTPGQGLQFLFEYFSETQRNKGNFPGRFSGRQFSNSRSEMNVSTLELGDSALYLCASRDSNSPLHFGNGTRLTVT.

The chain uses TRBV24-1 and TRBJ2-3; D possibly corresponds to TRBD2 (6 bases). The CDR3 spans 13 residues. V was shortened by 6 bases and J by 6 bases, with 12 bases between the two germline ends. The V gene's germline CDR1 is KGHDR and CDR2 SFDVKD. CDR3 DNA sequence: TGTGCCACCAGTCCGGACTACACTGATACGCAGTATTTT. This translates into CATSPDYTDTQYF.

The chain combines TRBV30 with TRBJ2-5; tentatively, D is TRBD2 (5 bases). The germline CDR1 and CDR2 sequences are GTSNPN and SVGIG (reference sequence). The CDR3 totals 14 residues. Trimming cost V 2 bases and J 5 bases, with 15 bases left between them. This CDR3 is CAWSPNGNGETQYF. The CDR3 DNA follows: TGTGCCTGGAGTCCGAACGGGAATGGGGAGACCCAGTACTTC.

This clonotype showed up just a few times. V gene TRBV7-9 combines with J gene TRBJ2-5; maybe TRBD1 (5 bases). The CDR3 is made up of 16 amino acids. Looked up from germline, CDR1 is SEHNR and CDR2 is FQNEAQ (reference sequence). V lost 1 base to trimming and J lost 5 bases, with 17 bases between them. The CDR3 DNA sequence: TGTGCCAGCAGCTTAGTTTCGTCGACAGTGGGGGAGACCCAGTACTTC. This gives the protein CASSLVSSTVGETQYF. Complete variable domain (other parts from reference TRBV7-9 and TRBJ2-5): DTGVSQNPRHKITKRGQNVTFRCDPISEHNRLYWYRQTLGQGPEFLTYFQNEAQLEKSRLLSDRFSAERPKGSFSTLEIQRTEQGDSAMYLCASSLVSSTVGETQYFGPGTRLLVL.

This clonotype was seen a handful of times. The chain uses TRBV4-2 and TRBJ1-2; 8 bases align to TRBD1. The germline V gene encodes CDR1 LGHNA and CDR2 YNFKEQ. This CDR3 spans 15 amino acids. V lost 3 bases and J lost 2; bases outside the gene matches: 5. The CDR3 DNA is TGTGCCAGCAGCCACCCGGACAGGGAGAACTATGGCTACACCTTC. It specifies CASSHPDRENYGYTF.

This clonotype was seen only a few times. V gene TRBV7-3 combines with J gene TRBJ1-2; D is perhaps TRBD1 (6 bases). The CDR3 consists of 14 residues. CDR1 is SGHTA and CDR2 is FQGTGA in the germline V gene. V lost 3 bases, J lost 4 bases, and 12 bases lay in between. CDR3 loop: CASSFGGPPYGYTF. The CDR3, as DNA: TGTGCCAGCAGCTTCGGGGGCCCCCCCTATGGCTACACCTTC.

The chain uses TRBV28 and TRBJ1-2; weak D call: TRBD1 (6 bases). The CDR3 is made up of 14 amino acids. V lost 5 bases, J lost 1 base, and 11 bases lay in between. Germline V gene data show CDR1 as MDHEN and CDR2 as SYDVKM. The CDR3 nucleotides read TGTGCCAGCAGTCGACAGGCCGGTAACTATGGCTACACCTTC. Its translation is CASSRQAGNYGYTF.

The chain carries TRBV5-8 and TRBJ2-7; TRBD2 might be the D (5 bases). The germline V and J ends were trimmed by 7 bases and 7 bases, with 18 bases remaining between them. CDR1 and CDR2 from the germline V gene are SGHTS and YDEGEE. There are 13 residues in the CDR3. CDR3 sequence (DNA): TGTGCCAGCCGTACGGGCGGGTGGAAAGAGCAGTACTTC. This encodes CASRTGGWKEQYF. The whole variable domain, remainder taken from reference TRBV5-8 and TRBJ2-7, is EAGVTQSPTHLIKTRGQQATLRCSPISGHTSVYWYQQALGLGLQFLLWYDEGEERNRGNFPPRFSGRQFPNYSSELNVNALELEDSALYLCASRTGGWKEQYFGPGTRLTVT.

This clonotype appeared a few times. The J gene is TRBJ2-1, the V gene TRBV6-4; the match to TRBD2 covers 9 bases. The CDR3 covers 17 residues. V dropped 6 bases and J dropped 4; count of bases not matched to a gene: 13. Germline V gene lookup returns CDR1 MRHNA and CDR2 SNTAGT. CDR3 coding DNA: TGTGCCAGCAGGGGCGATGGGCGGGAGGGTTATTACAATGAGCAGTTCTTC. Amino acid sequence: CASRGDGREGYYNEQFF.

The table lists this clonotype with a few counts. The chain links TRBV19 to TRBJ1-6; perhaps TRBD1 as D (6 bases). This CDR3 is built from 14 residues. The germline V gene encodes CDR1 LNHDA and CDR2 SQIVND (reference sequence). Trimming pared 7 bases from V and 11 bases from J, leaving 18 bases between. CDR3 loop: CASTPQARGAPLHF. The DNA of the CDR3 is TGTGCCAGTACCCCACAGGCCAGGGGTGCACCCCTCCACTTT.

This sequence joins TRBV10-1 and TRBJ2-7, with TRBD2 matching 9 bases. The J segment lost 3 bases and the V segment lost 3 bases, leaving 6 bases of the junction unmatched. The CDR3 totals 15 residues. Germline V gene data show CDR1 as WNHNN and CDR2 as SYGVQD (reference sequence). The CDR3 DNA sequence: TGCGCCAGCAGTGAAACGGGCGGGAGGGACTACGAGCAGTACTTC. Translating gives CASSETGGRDYEQYF.

The chain combines TRBV5-1 with TRBJ2-5, with D tentatively TRBD1 or TRBD2 (7 bases each). Germline CDR1 SGHRS, CDR2 YFSETQ. The CDR3 is 14 residues long. The V end was cut by 7 bases, the J end by 2 bases, with 15 bases between. The CDR3 bases are TGCGCCAGCGGAAGACAGGGAGGGCAAGAGACCCAGTACTTC. Its translation is CASGRQGGQETQYF. Together with reference TRBV5-1 and TRBJ2-5, the CDR3 gives the full variable domain: KAGVTQTPRYLIKTRGQQVTLSCSPISGHRSVSWYQQTPGQGLQFLFEYFSETQRNKGNFPGRFSGRQFSNSRSEMNVSTLELGDSALYLCASGRQGGQETQYFGPGTRLLVL.

This clonotype showed up just a few times. J is TRBJ1-5 and V is TRBV14; the D is unclear. The CDR3 totals 13 residues. The germline V gene encodes CDR1 SGHDN and CDR2 FVKESK. Trimming removed 6 bases from V and 0 bases from J, with 6 bases in between. This CDR3 is CASSQNSNQPQHF. The CDR3 DNA sequence: TGTGCCAGCAGTCAGAATAGCAATCAGCCCCAGCATTTT.

The chain uses TRBV20-1 and TRBJ1-4; 10 positions agree with TRBD1. Germline CDR1 DFQATT, CDR2 SNEGSKA (reference sequence). This CDR3 region has 14 residues. V shed 1 base and J 6 bases; nucleotides not matched to a gene: 2. In nucleotides, the CDR3 is TGCAGTGCTAGAGCCGGACAGGGGGATGAAAAACTGTTTTTT. Residues: CSARAGQGDEKLFF.

The sample holds one count of this clonotype. The chain uses TRBV30 and TRBJ2-2; D is undetermined. V was clipped by 2 bases and J by 3 bases, with 7 bases between them. The CDR3 length is 13 residues. Germline loops: CDR1 GTSNPN, CDR2 SVGIG (reference sequence). The CDR3 region has the DNA TGTGCCTGGAGTTTAGATGACACCGGGGAGCTGTTTTTT. This encodes CAWSLDDTGELFF.

The chain couples TRBV30 to TRBJ1-2; 7 bases match TRBD1. The CDR3 totals 15 residues. Germline lookup yields CDR1 GTSNPN and CDR2 SVGIG (reference sequence). V gave up 0 bases and J gave up 4 bases; unmatched junction bases: 8. The CDR3 reads CAWSVPPTGFYGYTF. The CDR3 DNA reads as TGTGCCTGGAGTGTACCCCCGACAGGGTTCTATGGCTACACCTTC.

This clonotype was counted between two and nine times. V usage is TRBV12-3 or TRBV12-4 and J usage is TRBJ1-1; TRBD1 is a possible D gene (5 bases). The V end lost 6 bases, the J end lost 4 bases, and 9 bases lay between the germline ends. CDR3 length equals 12 residues. The CDR3 sequence: CASSFGGTEAFF. The DNA for the CDR3 is TGTGCCAGCAGCTTCGGGGGCACTGAAGCTTTCTTT.

This clonotype has just a few counts. This sequence joins TRBV7-8 and TRBJ2-3, with 12 bases identical to TRBD2. J gave up 5 bases and V 4 bases, and 7 bases lay outside the gene matches. CDR1 SGHVS and CDR2 FQNEAQ come from the germline V gene. The CDR3 has 16 residues. The CDR3 spells CASSYGLAGTQDTQYF. The CDR3 DNA is TGTGCCAGCAGCTATGGACTAGCGGGGACCCAAGATACGCAGTATTTT.

This clonotype is termed medium-sized. The gene calls are TRBV27 and TRBJ1-5; the match to TRBD1 covers 7 bases. Unmatched junction bases numbered 5, after V lost 6 bases and J lost 3 bases. CDR1 and CDR2 (germline): MNHEY, SMNVEV (reference sequence). The CDR3 totals 14 residues. CDR3 loop: CASSPDRVNQPQHF. In DNA, the CDR3 is TGTGCCAGCAGCCCCGACAGGGTCAATCAGCCCCAGCATTTT.

The rearrangement uses TRBV6-1 and TRBJ2-7; D is possibly TRBD1 (6 bases). This CDR3 spans 15 amino acids. Trimming left V 5 bases short and J 1 base short, with 15 bases between. Germline loops: CDR1 MNHNS, CDR2 SASEGT. DNA for the CDR3: TGTGCCAGCAGTCCCAACCTCAGGGGTTCCTACGAGCAGTACTTC. It encodes CASSPNLRGSYEQYF.

CDR3 in amino acids: CSARADGNNEQFF. The CDR3 DNA is TGCAGTGCTAGAGCGGACGGTAACAATGAGCAGTTCTTC. The V and J genes are TRBV20-1 and TRBJ2-1, with D unresolved. The CDR3 spans 13 residues. V dropped 1 base and J dropped 5 bases, with 9 bases sitting between them. Germline CDR1 reads DFQATT; CDR2 reads SNEGSKA (reference sequence).

This clonotype was seen once. J is TRBJ1-1 and V is TRBV12-3 or TRBV12-4; 12 bases align to TRBD1. V was clipped by 5 bases and J by 8 bases; unmatched bases: 12. The CDR3 totals 16 residues. CDR3 in amino acids: CASSPSSGTGGREAFF. Written as DNA, the CDR3 is TGTGCCAGCAGTCCCTCCTCCGGGACAGGGGGCCGAGAAGCTTTCTTT.

This clonotype was picked up a small number of times. The gene calls are TRBV7-3 and TRBJ2-2; D unresolved. The germline gives CDR1 SGHTA, CDR2 FQGTGA. V lost 2 bases, J lost 4 bases, and 5 bases lay in between. The CDR3 consists of 13 residues. CDR3 coding DNA: TGTGCCAGCAGCTTACGCGGCACCGGGGAGCTGTTTTTT. Encoded protein: CASSLRGTGELFF.

The genes are TRBV28 and TRBJ2-2; tentative D call: TRBD1 (6 bases). The ends were cut back, 8 bases at V and 4 bases at J, with 20 bases in the middle. The CDR3 is 16 amino acids. Germline-derived CDR1 and CDR2 are MDHEN and SYDVKM. CDR3 protein: CASATGSGVITGELFF. The CDR3 DNA sequence: TGTGCCAGCGCAACAGGGTCGGGTGTAATCACCGGGGAGCTGTTTTTT.

The chain is built from TRBV6-1 and TRBJ2-7, with TRBD1 matching over 7 bases. Germline V gives CDR1 MNHNS, CDR2 SASEGT. Trimming at V came to 5 bases and at J to 3 bases, leaving 10 bases not matched to a gene. This CDR3 contains 15 residues. The CDR3: CASSIQGSAYYEQYF. The CDR3 DNA sequence: TGTGCCAGCAGTATACAGGGGTCTGCCTACTACGAGCAGTACTTC.